The next 24 T cell receptor beta chains were all read from a single sample in a study of T cell responses to AZD1222 COVID-19 vaccine. The assay was immunoSEQ multiplex PCR, and TCRdb's table has in-frame clones only and misses some. The table records fewer than 120,000 clones, roughly 90% of them present only once. The specimen was peripheral blood, collected on day 0 of AZD1222 vaccination. Source of these receptors: an adult in good health.

The chain has TRBV7-7 and TRBJ1-3; D is undetermined. Germline V gene data show CDR1 as SSHAT and CDR2 as FNYEAQ (reference sequence). The CDR3 contains 15 residues. The V gene lost 1 base and the J gene lost 1 base, with 8 bases spanning the gap. Here the CDR3 reads CASSLGAGSGNTIYF. The DNA for the CDR3 is TGTGCCAGCAGCTTAGGGGCAGGATCTGGAAACACCATATATTTT.

V gene TRBV14 combines with J gene TRBJ1-1; possible D gene TRBD1, 5 bases. CDR3 length: 15 residues. CDR1 SGHDN and CDR2 FVKESK come from the germline V gene. Trimming cost V 4 bases and J 8 bases, with 20 bases left between them. The DNA for the CDR3 is TGTGCCAGCAGCCGCCCCCCGGGGGTTTCTACGGAAGCTTTCTTT. This codes for CASSRPPGVSTEAFF.

This chain uses TRBV28 with TRBJ2-7, with 8 bases aligning to TRBD1. Germline V gives CDR1 MDHEN, CDR2 SYDVKM. J lost 2 bases, V lost 7 bases, and 4 bases had no gene match. CDR3 length: 13 amino acids. The CDR3 nucleotides read TGTGCCAGCAACTCACAGGGGGCCTACGAGCAGTACTTC. The encoded protein is CASNSQGAYEQYF. Full variable domain (remainder filled in from reference TRBV28 and TRBJ2-7): DVKVTQSSRYLVKRTGEKVFLECVQDMDHENMFWYRQDPGLGLRLIYFSYDVKMKEKGDIPEGYSVSREKKERFSLILESASTNQTSMYLCASNSQGAYEQYFGPGTRLTVT.

V gene TRBV6-5 combines with J gene TRBJ1-1, with D maybe TRBD1 (6 bases). V was clipped by 5 bases and J by 1 base, with 14 bases between them. Looked up from germline, CDR1 is MNHEY and CDR2 is SVGAGI. This CDR3 region has 15 residues. The CDR3 coding sequence is TGTGCCAGCAGTCCTCTCGGGACAAAGAACACTGAAGCTTTCTTT. It specifies CASSPLGTKNTEAFF.

The chain is built from TRBV15 and TRBJ1-6; 7 bases align to TRBD1. Germline CDR1 LNHNV, CDR2 YYDKDF (reference sequence). Trimming at V came to 5 bases and at J to 11 bases, leaving 6 bases not matched to a gene. The CDR3 totals 13 residues. This chain's CDR3 is CATSALRGAPLHF. The DNA for the CDR3 is TGTGCCACCAGCGCTCTCAGGGGGGCACCCCTCCACTTT.

The chain links TRBV11-1 to TRBJ2-7; tentative D call: TRBD2 (5 bases). Germline V gives CDR1 SGHAT, CDR2 FQDESV (reference sequence). V shed 7 bases and J shed 6 bases, with 16 bases lying between them. The CDR3 runs to 13 residues. The CDR3 loop reads CASNAGEVGEQYF. In DNA, the CDR3 is TGTGCCAGCAACGCGGGCGAAGTGGGCGAGCAGTACTTC.

The CDR3 region has the DNA TGTGCCTGGAGGCGGGACAGTGGGTCCTACGAGCAGTACTTC. It yields the protein CAWRRDSGSYEQYF. V is TRBV30 and J is TRBJ2-7, with D possibly matching TRBD1 (7 bases). Trimming took off 3 bases at V and 1 base at J, with 13 bases between the two ends. From germline, CDR1 is GTSNPN and CDR2 SVGIG (reference sequence). The CDR3 runs to 14 residues.

The chain joins TRBV4-1 to TRBJ1-1; the D gene is possibly TRBD1 (5 bases). The CDR3 is 12 residues long. Trimming cost V 0 bases and J 9 bases, with 8 bases left between them. Germline CDR1 is MGHRA and CDR2 is YSYEKL. In DNA form, the CDR3 reads TGCGCCAGCAGCCAAGATTGGACAAAAGCTTTCTTT. It yields the protein CASSQDWTKAFF.

The rearrangement joins TRBV19 to TRBJ1-1; 10 nucleotides align to TRBD1. Germline V lookup: CDR1 LNHDA, CDR2 SQIVND (reference sequence). The CDR3 has 19 residues. V trimming: 5 bases; J trimming: 1 base; junction bases outside the gene matches: 16. In DNA, the CDR3 is TGTGCCAGTAGTCCGAACCGACAGGGGGCGGTAATTCGGAACACTGAAGCTTTCTTT. The encoded protein is CASSPNRQGAVIRNTEAFF.

This clone was seen a single time. The chain couples TRBV6-6 to TRBJ1-4, with D possibly TRBD1 on 6 matching bases. This CDR3 is built from 13 residues. Per germline, CDR1 MNHNY and CDR2 SVGAGI (reference sequence). V was clipped by 7 bases and J by 8 bases, with 14 bases between them. CDR3 residues: CASNRGAGEKLFF. CDR3 bases: TGTGCCAGCAATCGGGGGGCAGGGGAAAAACTGTTTTTT.

The V and J genes are TRBV28 and TRBJ2-1; TRBD2 matches 9 bases. CDR1 is MDHEN, CDR2 SYDVKM, per germline. The V gene end was trimmed by 6 bases and the J gene end by 6 bases; junction bases not matched to a gene: 6. This CDR3 contains 14 residues. The CDR3 sequence is CASRSGGNPNEQFF. Written as DNA, the CDR3 is TGTGCCAGCAGGAGCGGGGGGAACCCCAATGAGCAGTTCTTC.

A few counts support this clone. The chain employs TRBV27 and TRBJ1-5; D unresolved. V lost 3 bases, J lost 10 bases, and 13 bases lay in between. In germline, CDR1 is MNHEY, CDR2 SMNVEV (reference sequence). This CDR3 has 13 amino acids. For the CDR3, the DNA is TGTGCCAGCAGTTTTGGGCAAACTCTCCCCCAGCATTTT. This encodes CASSFGQTLPQHF.

This chain joins TRBV6-1 and TRBJ2-7; no clear D. The CDR3 has 12 residues. Germline V CDR1 and CDR2: MNHNS, SASEGT. V was trimmed by 3 bases and J by 4 bases, leaving 7 bases between them. DNA for the CDR3: TGTGCCAGCAGTGATGCCGGTTACGAGCAGTACTTC. Encoded protein: CASSDAGYEQYF.

V gene TRBV12-3 or TRBV12-4 combines with J gene TRBJ2-7; the D gene is possibly TRBD1 (6 bases). There are 12 residues in the CDR3. V lost 7 bases and J lost 6, with 13 bases in between. The CDR3 DNA follows: TGTGCCAGCAAGACAGGTGGGGGCGAGCAGTACTTC. This sequence encodes CASKTGGGEQYF.

The chain recombines TRBV9 with TRBJ2-1; D call uncertain. Deletions cut 0 bases from V and 7 bases from J, with 2 bases between. The CDR3 covers 11 residues. Germline V gene lookup returns CDR1 SGDLS and CDR2 YYNGEE. This CDR3 reads CASSVANEQFF. The CDR3 DNA sequence: TGTGCCAGCAGCGTAGCGAATGAGCAGTTCTTC.

The V call is TRBV7-2, the J call TRBJ1-4, with D maybe TRBD1 (5 bases). This CDR3 contains 16 residues. Germline loops: CDR1 SGHTA, CDR2 FQGNSA. The V gene lost 2 bases and the J gene lost 4 bases, with 14 bases spanning the gap. CDR3 nucleotide sequence: TGTGCCAGCAGCTTAAGAACGCAGGGACTTAATGAAAAACTGTTTTTT. It is translated as CASSLRTQGLNEKLFF.

The V call is TRBV12-5, the J call TRBJ1-1, with D maybe TRBD1 (6 bases). This CDR3 has 13 residues. The V and J ends lost 3 bases and 11 bases respectively, with 16 bases between them. Germline CDR1 and CDR2: LGHNT and FRNRAP. The CDR3 region is CASGFFGQGLAFF. The CDR3, as DNA: TGTGCTAGTGGTTTTTTCGGGCAGGGGTTGGCTTTCTTT.

The chain links TRBV27 to TRBJ2-1; 10 nucleotides match TRBD2. This CDR3 comprises 17 residues. Germline values: CDR1 MNHEY, CDR2 SMNVEV (reference sequence). Unmatched junction bases numbered 5, after V lost 3 bases and J lost 0 bases. The CDR3 nucleotides read TGTGCCAGCAGTTTTTCCGGACTAGCGGTCTCCTACAATGAGCAGTTCTTC. Its protein is CASSFSGLAVSYNEQFF.

This sequence joins TRBV10-2 and TRBJ2-7, with D perhaps matching TRBD1 or TRBD2 (7 bases each). The CDR3 covers 14 residues. V was shortened by 6 bases and J by 6 bases, with 18 bases between the two germline ends. Germline V gene data show CDR1 as WSHSY and CDR2 as SAAADI. This chain's CDR3 is CASRGAGGAGEQYF. DNA for the CDR3: TGCGCCAGCAGAGGGGCAGGGGGGGCTGGCGAGCAGTACTTC.

This chain joins TRBV5-4 and TRBJ2-7; TRBD1 aligns across 9 bases. CDR1 and CDR2 from the germline V gene are SGHNT and YYREEE (reference sequence). The CDR3 length is 15 residues. With V trimmed by 3 bases and J by 4 bases, 8 bases remained unmatched. CDR3 loop: CASSYRTGAIYEQYF. DNA for the CDR3: TGTGCCAGCAGCTACAGGACAGGGGCGATTTACGAGCAGTACTTC.

The J gene is TRBJ2-1, the V gene TRBV29-1; D not resolved. Trimming removed 4 bases from V and 0 bases from J, with 7 bases in between. The CDR3 loop spans 13 amino acids. Germline CDR1 SQVTM, CDR2 ANQGSEA. As DNA, the CDR3 is TGCAGCGTTGTGAACGGCTCCTACAATGAGCAGTTCTTC. Amino acid sequence: CSVVNGSYNEQFF.

This clone was seen a few times. The chain has TRBV24-1 and TRBJ2-1; D assignment may be TRBD1 or TRBD2 (5 bases each). This CDR3 is built from 15 residues. The V end lost 3 bases, the J end lost 2 bases, and 10 bases lay between the germline ends. Germline CDR1 KGHDR, CDR2 SFDVKD. The CDR3 protein is CATSDGDATYNEQFF. CDR3 coding DNA: TGTGCCACCAGTGATGGGGACGCGACCTACAATGAGCAGTTCTTC.

The chain couples TRBV3-1 (or the pseudogene TRBV3-2) to TRBJ1-5; 9 bases are shared with TRBD1. This CDR3 region has 16 residues. Unmatched junction bases numbered 10, after V lost 4 bases and J lost 6 bases. The V gene's germline CDR1 is LGHDT and CDR2 YNNKEL (reference sequence). This chain's CDR3 is CASSPLGQGRGQPQHF. The DNA of the CDR3 is TGTGCCAGCAGCCCCTTGGGACAGGGAAGGGGTCAGCCCCAGCATTTT.

This clone was seen once. The genes are TRBV10-3 and TRBJ2-2; 10 bases align to TRBD2. Unmatched junction bases numbered 3, after V lost 7 bases and J lost 4 bases. CDR1 is ENHRY and CDR2 is SYGVKD in the germline V gene. The CDR3 spans 14 residues. For the CDR3, the DNA is TGTGCCATCAAAGCGGGGGGGATCACCGGGGAGCTGTTTTTT. Its protein product is CAIKAGGITGELFF.